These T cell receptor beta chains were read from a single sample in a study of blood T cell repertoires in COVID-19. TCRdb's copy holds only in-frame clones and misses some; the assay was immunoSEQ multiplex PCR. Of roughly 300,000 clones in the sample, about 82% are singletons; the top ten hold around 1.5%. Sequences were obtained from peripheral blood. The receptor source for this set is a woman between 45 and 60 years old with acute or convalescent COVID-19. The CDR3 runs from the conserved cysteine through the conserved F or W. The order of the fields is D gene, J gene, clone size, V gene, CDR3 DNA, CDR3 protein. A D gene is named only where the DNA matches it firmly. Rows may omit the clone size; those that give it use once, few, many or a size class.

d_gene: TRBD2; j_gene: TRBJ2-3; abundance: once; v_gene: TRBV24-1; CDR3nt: TGTGCCACCAGTGATCGAATGGCGGGAGGGGACACAGATACGCAGTATTTT; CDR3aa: CATSDRMAGGDTDTQYF
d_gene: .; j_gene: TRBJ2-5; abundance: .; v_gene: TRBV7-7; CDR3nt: TGTGCTAGCAGCTTAGAGGCGGACTCCCAAGAGACCCAGTACTTC; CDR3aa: CASSLEADSQETQYF
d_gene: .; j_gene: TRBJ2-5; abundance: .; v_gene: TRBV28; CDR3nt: TGTGCCAGCAGTTCTCTCGGGGAGGGAAAGGGGGGGACCCAGTACTTC; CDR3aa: CASSSLGEGKGGTQYF
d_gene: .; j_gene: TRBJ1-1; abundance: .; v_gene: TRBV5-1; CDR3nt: TGCGCCAGCAGCTTTTACGGCACTGAAGCTTTCTTT; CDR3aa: CASSFYGTEAFF
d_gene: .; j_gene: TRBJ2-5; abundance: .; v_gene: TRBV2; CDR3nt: TGTGCCAGCAGTCTAAGCAGGGTAGGGCAAGAGACCCAGTACTTC; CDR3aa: CASSLSRVGQETQYF
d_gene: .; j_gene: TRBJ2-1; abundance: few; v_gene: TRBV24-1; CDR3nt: TGTGCCACCAGTGACTGGATGTCTAGCAATGAGCAGTTCTTC; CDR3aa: CATSDWMSSNEQFF
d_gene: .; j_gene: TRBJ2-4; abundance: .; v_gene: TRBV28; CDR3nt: TGTGCCAGCAGTCAGGGGATTGGGGCCAAAAACATTCAGTACTTC; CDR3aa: CASSQGIGAKNIQYF
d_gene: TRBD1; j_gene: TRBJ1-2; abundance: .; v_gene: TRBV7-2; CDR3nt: TGTGCCAGCAGTACCGGGACAGGTGCGTCTTACACCTTC; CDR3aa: CASSTGTGASYTF
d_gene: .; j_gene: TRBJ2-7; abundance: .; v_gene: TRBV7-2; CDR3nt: TGTGCCAGCAGCTCATTCACTCGCGCGGTACGGTCCTACGAGCAGTACTTC; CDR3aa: CASSSFTRAVRSYEQYF
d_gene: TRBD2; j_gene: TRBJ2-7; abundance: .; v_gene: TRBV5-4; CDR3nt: TGTGCCAGCAGCTTTTCAGGTAGCGGGTTCTCCTACGAGCAGTACTTC; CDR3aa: CASSFSGSGFSYEQYF
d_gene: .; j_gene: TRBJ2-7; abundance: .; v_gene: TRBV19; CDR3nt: TGTGCCAGTAGTATTCGGGTCAGGGGTACCTACGAGCAGTACTTC; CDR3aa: CASSIRVRGTYEQYF
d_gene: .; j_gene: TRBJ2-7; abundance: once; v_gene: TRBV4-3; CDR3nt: TGCGCCAGCAGCACCAAGAAAGATACGGAGGCGACCTCCTACGAGCAGTACTTC; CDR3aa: CASSTKKDTEATSYEQYF
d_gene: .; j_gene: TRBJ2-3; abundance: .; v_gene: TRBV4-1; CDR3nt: TGCGCCAGCAGCCAGCCTAGCGCGAGCACAGATACGCAGTATTTT; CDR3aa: CASSQPSASTDTQYF
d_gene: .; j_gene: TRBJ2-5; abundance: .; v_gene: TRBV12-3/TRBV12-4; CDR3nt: TGTGCCAGCCTTCGGGGGAGAGAGACCCAGTACTTC; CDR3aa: CASLRGRETQYF
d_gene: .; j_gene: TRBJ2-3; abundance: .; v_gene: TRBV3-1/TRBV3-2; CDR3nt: TGTGCCAGCAGCCAATCTTCGTGGTTTGGTAGCGTGACTAGCACAGATACGCAGTATTTT; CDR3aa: CASSQSSWFGSVTSTDTQYF
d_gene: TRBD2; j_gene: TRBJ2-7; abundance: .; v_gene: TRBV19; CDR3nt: TGTGCCAGTAGTGTTCCCGGGACTAGCGGGAGTTACGAGCAGTACTTC; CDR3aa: CASSVPGTSGSYEQYF
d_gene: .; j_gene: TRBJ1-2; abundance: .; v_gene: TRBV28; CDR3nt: TGTGCCAGCGGGGGGTTGGGCCTATTAGGAGGCTACACCTTC; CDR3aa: CASGGLGLLGGYTF
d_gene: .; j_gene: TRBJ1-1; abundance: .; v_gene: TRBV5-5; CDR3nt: TGTGCCAGCACCGAATCGTCCCCCAGGGGAAAAACTGAAGCTTTCTTT; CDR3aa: CASTESSPRGKTEAFF
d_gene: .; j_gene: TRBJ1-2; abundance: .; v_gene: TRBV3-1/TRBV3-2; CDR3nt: TGTGCCAGCAGCCAACTGGACAGTCCATACTATGGCTACACCTTC; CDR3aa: CASSQLDSPYYGYTF
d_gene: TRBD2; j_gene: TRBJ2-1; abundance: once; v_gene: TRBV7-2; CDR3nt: TGTGCCAGCAGCTTGGGGGGAGGGCCTTCTGAGCAGTTCTTC; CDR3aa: CASSLGGGPSEQFF
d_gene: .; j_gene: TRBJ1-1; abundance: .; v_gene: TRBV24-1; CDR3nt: TGTGCCACCAGTGAAAAACAGGGTGAAGCTTTCTTT; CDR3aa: CATSEKQGEAFF
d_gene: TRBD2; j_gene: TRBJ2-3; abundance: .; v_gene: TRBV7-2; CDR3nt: TGTGCCAGCAGCCTACAGATACAAGCGGGAGGGACAGATACGCAGTATTTT; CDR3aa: CASSLQIQAGGTDTQYF
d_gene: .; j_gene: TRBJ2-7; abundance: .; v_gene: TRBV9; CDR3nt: TGTGCCAGCAGCGTAGGAGGCTTCACGGCCTCCTACGAGCAGTACTTC; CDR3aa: CASSVGGFTASYEQYF
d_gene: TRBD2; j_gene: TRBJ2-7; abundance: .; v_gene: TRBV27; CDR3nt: TGTGCCAGCAGTTTTTCCGGGAGGTCGATCGAGCAGTACTTC; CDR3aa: CASSFSGRSIEQYF
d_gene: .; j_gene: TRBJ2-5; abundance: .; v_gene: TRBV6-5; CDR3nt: TGTGCCAGCATAGCGGCAGGGACCCAAGAGACCCAGTACTTC; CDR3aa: CASIAAGTQETQYF